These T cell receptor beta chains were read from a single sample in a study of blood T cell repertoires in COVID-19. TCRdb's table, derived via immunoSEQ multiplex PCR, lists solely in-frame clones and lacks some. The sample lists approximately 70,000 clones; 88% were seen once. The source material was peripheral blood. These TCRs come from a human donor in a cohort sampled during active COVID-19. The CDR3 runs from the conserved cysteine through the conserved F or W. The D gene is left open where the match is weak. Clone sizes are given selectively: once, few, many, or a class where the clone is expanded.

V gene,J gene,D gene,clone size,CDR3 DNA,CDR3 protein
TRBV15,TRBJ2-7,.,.,TGTGCCACCAGCAGAGATTTAGAGGATGAGCAGTACTTC,CATSRDLEDEQYF
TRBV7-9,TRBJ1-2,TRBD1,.,TGTGCCAGCAGCCTAATGTTCCGGGACAGGGCGACAAGATATGGCTACACCTTC,CASSLMFRDRATRYGYTF
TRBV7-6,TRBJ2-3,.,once,TGTGCCAGCAGCTTTTCGAACAGGATCGCAGATACGCAGTATTTT,CASSFSNRIADTQYF
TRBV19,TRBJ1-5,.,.,TGTGCCAGTAGTGGGCAAGGACAGTTTAGCAATCAGCCCCAGCATTTT,CASSGQGQFSNQPQHF
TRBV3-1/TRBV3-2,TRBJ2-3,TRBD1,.,TGTGCCAGCAGTCTGCGGGACAGGGGTTTAGGAGATACGCAGTATTTT,CASSLRDRGLGDTQYF
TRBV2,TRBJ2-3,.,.,TGTGCCAGCAGTGAAGCCGGAGTTTCCGATACGCAGTATTTT,CASSEAGVSDTQYF
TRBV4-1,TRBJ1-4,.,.,TGCGCCAGCAGCCAAAAGAGGGTTTTACCTGTGAATGAAAAACTGTTTTTT,CASSQKRVLPVNEKLFF
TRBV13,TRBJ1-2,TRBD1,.,TGTGCCAGCAGCTTAGGTGTGGACAGGGTAGACGGCTACACCTTC,CASSLGVDRVDGYTF
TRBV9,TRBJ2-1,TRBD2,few,TGTGCCAGCAGCTCCCGGCTAGCGGGAGTTGGTGAGCAGTTCTTC,CASSSRLAGVGEQFF
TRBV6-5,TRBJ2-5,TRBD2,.,TGTGCCAGCAGTTACTCACCTAGCGGGAGAGAGACCCAGTACTTC,CASSYSPSGRETQYF